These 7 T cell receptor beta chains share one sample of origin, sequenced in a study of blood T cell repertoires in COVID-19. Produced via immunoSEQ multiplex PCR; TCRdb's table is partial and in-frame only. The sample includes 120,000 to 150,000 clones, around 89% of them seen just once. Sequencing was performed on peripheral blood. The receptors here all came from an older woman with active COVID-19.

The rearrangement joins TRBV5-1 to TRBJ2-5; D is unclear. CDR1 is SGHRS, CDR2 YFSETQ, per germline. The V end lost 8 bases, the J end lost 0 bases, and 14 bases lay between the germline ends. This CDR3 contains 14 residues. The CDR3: CARGYWAYQETQYF. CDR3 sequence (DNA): TGCGCCAGAGGCTACTGGGCGTACCAAGAGACCCAGTACTTC.

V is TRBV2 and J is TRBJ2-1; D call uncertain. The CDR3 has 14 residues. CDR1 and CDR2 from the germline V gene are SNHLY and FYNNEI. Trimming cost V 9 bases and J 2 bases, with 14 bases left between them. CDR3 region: CASLQTSTYNEQFF. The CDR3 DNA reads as TGTGCCAGTTTACAGACCAGCACCTACAATGAGCAGTTCTTC. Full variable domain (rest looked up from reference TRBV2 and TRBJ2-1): EPEVTQTPSHQVTQMGQEVILRCVPISNHLYFYWYRQILGQKVEFLVSFYNNEISEKSEIFDDQFSVERPDGSNFTLKIRSTKLEDSAMYFCASLQTSTYNEQFFGPGTRLTVL.

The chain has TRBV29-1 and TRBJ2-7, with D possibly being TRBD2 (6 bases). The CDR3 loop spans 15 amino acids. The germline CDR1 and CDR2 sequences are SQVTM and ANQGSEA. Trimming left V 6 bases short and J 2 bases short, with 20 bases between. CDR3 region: CSVETSGTPTYEQYF. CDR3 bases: TGCAGCGTCGAAACCTCCGGGACTCCAACCTACGAGCAGTACTTC.

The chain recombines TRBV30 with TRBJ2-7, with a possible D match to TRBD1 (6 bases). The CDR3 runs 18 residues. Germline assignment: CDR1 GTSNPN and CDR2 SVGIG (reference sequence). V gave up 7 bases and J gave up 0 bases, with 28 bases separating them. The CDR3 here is CASQNPQGPRVPSYEQYF. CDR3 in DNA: TGTGCCTCGCAAAACCCACAGGGCCCAAGAGTTCCCTCCTACGAGCAGTACTTC. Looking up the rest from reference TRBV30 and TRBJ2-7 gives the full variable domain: SQTIHQWPATLVQPVGSPLSLECTVEGTSNPNLYWYRQAAGRGLQLLFYSVGIGQISSEVPQNLSASRPQDRQFILSSKKLLLSDSGFYLCASQNPQGPRVPSYEQYFGPGTRLTVT.

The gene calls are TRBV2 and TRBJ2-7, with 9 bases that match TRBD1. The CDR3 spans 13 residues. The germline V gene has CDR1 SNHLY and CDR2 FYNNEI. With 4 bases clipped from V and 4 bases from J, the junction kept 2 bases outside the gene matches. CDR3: CASSVGQGYEQYF. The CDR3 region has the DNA TGTGCCAGCAGTGTCGGACAGGGGTACGAGCAGTACTTC.

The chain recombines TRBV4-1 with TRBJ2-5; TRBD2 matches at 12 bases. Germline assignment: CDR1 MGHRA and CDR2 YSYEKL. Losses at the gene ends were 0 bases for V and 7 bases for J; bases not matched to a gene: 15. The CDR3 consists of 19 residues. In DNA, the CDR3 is TGCGCCAGCAGCCAAGAGGTGCTAGCGGGAGGGCGGTCCGGCGTGACCCAGTACTTC. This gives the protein CASSQEVLAGGRSGVTQYF.

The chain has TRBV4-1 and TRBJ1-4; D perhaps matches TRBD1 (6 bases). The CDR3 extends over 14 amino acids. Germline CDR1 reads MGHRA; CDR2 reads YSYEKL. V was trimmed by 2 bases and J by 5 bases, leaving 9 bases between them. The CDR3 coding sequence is TGCGCCAGCAGCCAATGGCAGGGGAATGAAAAACTGTTTTTT. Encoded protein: CASSQWQGNEKLFF.